Each of the 27 T cell receptor beta chains below was sequenced from the same sample in a study of cytotoxic CD8 clonotypes in ibrutinib-treated CLL. TCRdb's table, derived via immunoSEQ multiplex PCR, lists solely in-frame clones and lacks some. The table records about 150,000 clones, about 78% of them present only once. The specimen was PBMCs, collected after 24 months of ibrutinib treatment. These receptors all stem from a human donor with chronic lymphocytic leukemia.

This chain joins TRBV27 and TRBJ2-4, with TRBD1 matching 7 bases. Germline-derived CDR1 and CDR2 are MNHEY and SMNVEV (reference sequence). V gave up 5 bases and J gave up 5 bases; unmatched junction bases: 6. This CDR3 region has 14 residues. The CDR3 sequence is CASSARGRENIQYF. CDR3 nucleotide sequence: TGTGCCAGCAGTGCGAGGGGGCGCGAAAACATTCAGTACTTC.

This clone was recorded a few times. This chain connects TRBV18 to TRBJ1-4; tentative D call: TRBD1 (6 bases). The CDR3 length is 13 residues. V was trimmed by 6 bases and J by 5 bases, leaving 10 bases between them. Germline V gives CDR1 KGHSH, CDR2 LQKENI. CDR3 sequence (DNA): TGTGCCAGCTCGAGGGGGGAAAATGAAAAACTGTTTTTT. It translates to CASSRGENEKLFF.

V gene TRBV28 combines with J gene TRBJ1-2; TRBD1 matches 9 bases. Looked up from germline, CDR1 is MDHEN and CDR2 is SYDVKM. The V segment lost 9 bases and the J segment 2 bases; nucleotides outside the gene matches: 7. This CDR3 is built from 14 residues. CDR3 nucleotide sequence: TGTGCCAGTGGGGTGGGGACAGGGAACTATGGCTACACCTTC. This encodes CASGVGTGNYGYTF.

This clone came up many times. The chain has TRBV5-1 and TRBJ1-1; no definite D call. The CDR3 covers 17 residues. Deletions cut 4 bases from V and 0 bases from J, with 19 bases between. Germline assignment: CDR1 SGHRS and CDR2 YFSETQ. CDR3: CASSPPGWEAMNTEAFF. The CDR3 DNA reads TGCGCCAGCAGCCCCCCCGGGTGGGAAGCGATGAACACTGAAGCTTTCTTT.

The chain uses TRBV5-1 and TRBJ2-3, with D uncertain. This CDR3 contains 13 residues. Trimming removed 2 bases from V and 6 bases from J, with 10 bases in between. From germline, CDR1 is SGHRS and CDR2 YFSETQ. The CDR3 region has the DNA TGCGCCAGCAGCTTTCCCCCCTATGATACGCAGTATTTT. This sequence encodes CASSFPPYDTQYF.

V and J are TRBV18 and TRBJ1-5, with TRBD1 as a possible D gene (5 bases). With 8 bases removed from V and 4 bases from J, the gap between germline ends came to 12 bases. Germline loops: CDR1 KGHSH, CDR2 LQKENI. The length of the CDR3 is 13 residues. The CDR3 DNA follows: TGTGCCAGCGCCTACGGGGGGAATCAGCCCCAGCATTTT. This codes for CASAYGGNQPQHF.

The chain combines TRBV5-5 with TRBJ1-5; D gene ambiguous. Germline assignment: CDR1 SGHKS and CDR2 YYEKEE (reference sequence). This CDR3 contains 14 residues. With 4 bases removed from V and 4 bases from J, the gap between germline ends came to 12 bases. The DNA of the CDR3 is TGTGCCAGCAGCCTGGAGCAGAGAAATCAGCCCCAGCATTTT. It encodes CASSLEQRNQPQHF.

DNA of the CDR3: TGTGCCAGCCGGCTGGCGGGGGCTAACTATGGCTACACCTTC. Protein product: CASRLAGANYGYTF. V gene TRBV28 combines with J gene TRBJ1-2; tentatively, D is TRBD1 (5 bases). Trimming removed 8 bases at V and 0 bases at J, with 13 bases between. Germline V gives CDR1 MDHEN, CDR2 SYDVKM. The CDR3 has 14 residues.

The chain recombines TRBV6-1 with TRBJ1-2, with 7 bases lining up with TRBD1. The CDR3 sequence is 15 residues long. V was clipped by 5 bases and J by 8 bases; unmatched bases: 14. Germline assignment: CDR1 MNHNS and CDR2 SASEGT. The CDR3 nucleotides read TGTGCCAGCAGTATACAGGGGCCGTCTTTGGGGGGCTACACCTTC. Translated: CASSIQGPSLGGYTF.

Regarding this clone: This specimen includes other DNA sequences encoding the same CDR3. CDR3 sequence: CASSGYNEQFF. The CDR3 DNA sequence: TGTGCCAGTAGCGGGTATAATGAGCAGTTCTTC. This chain joins TRBV2 and TRBJ2-1, with 7 positions matching TRBD2. V gave up 9 bases and J gave up 7 bases; unmatched junction bases: 3. Germline loops: CDR1 SNHLY, CDR2 FYNNEI. The CDR3 runs to 11 residues.

This chain uses TRBV6-4 with TRBJ2-3; no clear D gene. This CDR3 contains 15 residues. V was shortened by 0 bases and J by 0 bases, with 7 bases between the two germline ends. CDR1 and CDR2 from the germline V gene are MRHNA and SNTAGT. Here the CDR3 reads CASSDSAGSTDTQYF. CDR3 coding DNA: TGTGCCAGCAGTGACTCGGCAGGTAGCACAGATACGCAGTATTTT.

The V and J genes are TRBV28 and TRBJ1-1; D is unclear. Deletions cut 6 bases from V and 0 bases from J, with 14 bases between. CDR3 size: 15 residues. Per the germline V gene, CDR1 is MDHEN and CDR2 is SYDVKM. The DNA of the CDR3 is TGTGCCAGCAGATACCCCCCCGCCTTGAACACTGAAGCTTTCTTT. This codes for CASRYPPALNTEAFF.

The rearrangement joins TRBV18 to TRBJ1-5; D gene ambiguous. Germline V gene sequence: CDR1 KGHSH, CDR2 LQKENI. Deletions cut 3 bases from V and 4 bases from J, with 13 bases between. The CDR3 totals 15 residues. The CDR3, as DNA: TGTGCCAGCTCACCGACGGACCTCGGGAATCAGCCCCAGCATTTT. This codes for CASSPTDLGNQPQHF. The full variable domain, its missing parts supplied by reference TRBV18 and TRBJ1-5, is NAGVMQNPRHLVRRRGQEARLRCSPMKGHSHVYWYRQLPEEGLKFMVYLQKENIIDESGMPKERFSAEFPKEGPSILRIQQVVRGDSAAYFCASSPTDLGNQPQHFGDGTRLSIL.

The rearrangement uses TRBV28 and TRBJ2-5; the D is unclear. Germline values: CDR1 MDHEN, CDR2 SYDVKM. Trimming removed 5 bases at V and 0 bases at J, with 13 bases between. This CDR3 spans 15 amino acids. The CDR3 DNA follows: TGTGCCAGCAGTCCCCTGGACCCGAACCAAGAGACCCAGTACTTC. Translation gives CASSPLDPNQETQYF.

The chain is built from TRBV9 and TRBJ2-7; no reliable D call. CDR1 SGDLS and CDR2 YYNGEE come from the germline V gene. V was shortened by 7 bases and J by 0 bases, with 14 bases between the two germline ends. The CDR3 covers 14 residues. CDR3 sequence: CASSIGTSSYEQYF. In DNA form, the CDR3 reads TGTGCCAGCTCAATCGGTACGAGCTCCTACGAGCAGTACTTC.

The chain uses TRBV18 and TRBJ1-1, with 8 bases identical to TRBD1. CDR1 and CDR2 from the germline V gene are KGHSH and LQKENI. The ends lost 3 bases at V and 1 base at J; junction bases unmatched: 7. The CDR3 is 16 residues long. Here the CDR3 DNA reads TGTGCCAGCTCACCCAACAGGGGGGGGGCGAACACTGAAGCTTTCTTT. It specifies CASSPNRGGANTEAFF. Full variable domain (remainder filled in from reference TRBV18 and TRBJ1-1): NAGVMQNPRHLVRRRGQEARLRCSPMKGHSHVYWYRQLPEEGLKFMVYLQKENIIDESGMPKERFSAEFPKEGPSILRIQQVVRGDSAAYFCASSPNRGGANTEAFFGQGTRLTVV.

The genes are TRBV5-5 and TRBJ1-1; weak D call: TRBD1 (5 bases). The CDR3 runs 15 residues. V lost 0 bases, J lost 0 bases, and 9 bases lay in between. In germline, CDR1 is SGHKS, CDR2 YYEKEE (reference sequence). As DNA, the CDR3 is TGTGCCAGCAGCTTGGGTGGACACCTGAACACTGAAGCTTTCTTT. Encoded protein: CASSLGGHLNTEAFF.

V gene TRBV2 combines with J gene TRBJ1-4; TRBD1 is a possible D gene (6 bases). The V end lost 6 bases, the J end lost 4 bases, and 9 bases lay between the germline ends. Germline-derived CDR1 and CDR2 are SNHLY and FYNNEI. There are 13 residues in the CDR3. The CDR3, as DNA: TGTGCCAGCAGCAGGGGCCTTAATGAAAAACTGTTTTTT. It specifies CASSRGLNEKLFF.

This clone came up a few times. The chain links TRBV13 to TRBJ2-1; 8 nucleotides match TRBD2. The CDR3 covers 13 residues. The germline CDR1 and CDR2 sequences are PRHDT and FYEKMQ (reference sequence). V lost 5 bases to trimming and J lost 8 bases; unmatched junction nucleotides: 5. The CDR3 spells CASSAGGADEQFF. CDR3 nucleotides: TGTGCCAGCAGCGCGGGGGGCGCCGATGAGCAGTTCTTC.

The rearrangement uses TRBV5-6 and TRBJ1-2; weak D call: TRBD1 (6 bases). V lost 2 bases, J lost 5 bases, and 13 bases lay in between. There are 14 residues in the CDR3. CDR1 and CDR2 (germline): SGHDT, YYEEEE. This CDR3 reads CASSFQGRGYGYTF. The CDR3 coding sequence is TGTGCCAGCAGCTTTCAGGGGCGGGGGTATGGCTACACCTTC.

This clone was counted between two and nine times. The V call is TRBV10-3, the J call TRBJ1-5; D might be TRBD1 (6 bases). The CDR3 loop spans 12 amino acids. V lost 5 bases and J 10 bases, leaving 12 bases between the germline ends. From germline, CDR1 is ENHRY and CDR2 SYGVKD. The DNA of the CDR3 is TGTGCCATCAGTCCACAGGGACCCCCCCAGCATTTT. Its protein product is CAISPQGPPQHF.

This chain joins TRBV27 and TRBJ2-7; 12 positions match TRBD2. Losses at the gene ends were 2 bases for V and 0 bases for J; bases not matched to a gene: 2. Germline V gene sequence: CDR1 MNHEY, CDR2 SMNVEV (reference sequence). The CDR3 loop spans 16 amino acids. The chain's CDR3 is CASSLRLAGASYEQYF. CDR3 DNA: TGTGCCAGCAGTTTACGACTAGCGGGGGCCTCCTACGAGCAGTACTTC.

This clone appeared once. The chain carries TRBV5-1 and TRBJ2-1; weak D call: TRBD2 (6 bases). The germline V gene encodes CDR1 SGHRS and CDR2 YFSETQ. V lost 5 bases to trimming and J lost 4 bases, with 7 bases between them. There are 12 residues in the CDR3. CDR3 DNA: TGCGCCAGCAGTGGGGGGTACAATGAGCAGTTCTTC. Protein product: CASSGGYNEQFF.

The table lists this clone with a count of one. V gene TRBV7-8 combines with J gene TRBJ2-5, with TRBD1 matching over 7 bases. Germline CDR1 SGHVS, CDR2 FQNEAQ. The V segment lost 5 bases and the J segment 2 bases; nucleotides outside the gene matches: 8. This CDR3 region has 15 residues. The CDR3 bases are TGTGCCAGCAGCCGCGGACAGGTGGGTCAAGAGACCCAGTACTTC. The encoded protein is CASSRGQVGQETQYF.

The chain combines TRBV10-3 with TRBJ2-7, with D perhaps being TRBD1 or TRBD2 (5 bases each). CDR3 length: 14 amino acids. Germline assignment: CDR1 ENHRY and CDR2 SYGVKD. Trimming stripped 6 bases from V and 5 bases from J, with 17 bases between. As DNA, the CDR3 is TGTGCCATCAGAGCCGGGACCCCGGGCCACGAGCAGTACTTC. Its translation is CAIRAGTPGHEQYF.

The V call is TRBV7-3, the J call TRBJ2-1, with TRBD1 identical over 7 bases. There are 15 residues in the CDR3. Germline values: CDR1 SGHTA, CDR2 FQGTGA. The V segment lost 2 bases and the J segment 0 bases; nucleotides outside the gene matches: 1. CDR3 nucleotide sequence: TGTGCCAGCAGCTTATGGGACAGCTCCTACAATGAGCAGTTCTTC. Its protein is CASSLWDSSYNEQFF.

V and J are TRBV6-4 and TRBJ1-1, with 8 positions matching TRBD1. V dropped 4 bases and J dropped 3; count of bases not matched to a gene: 13. Germline CDR1 reads MRHNA; CDR2 reads SNTAGT. The CDR3 is 17 amino acids. The CDR3 loop reads CASSAPLTGGNHTEAFF. The CDR3 nucleotides read TGTGCCAGCAGTGCTCCGCTTACAGGGGGAAATCACACTGAAGCTTTCTTT.